These T cell receptor beta chains were read from a single sample in a study of control samples from healthy donors and cancer patients. Using immunoSEQ multiplex PCR, the repertoire was profiled, and TCRdb retains in-frame clones only, with some absent. The table lists about 63,000 clones, approximately 85% of them singletons. The sample taken for sequencing was blood. The source is a man in his forties or fifties in good health. CDR3s include the opening cysteine and the closing phenylalanine or tryptophan. Each record gives: CDR3 DNA, CDR3 protein, D gene, clone size, V gene, J gene. A D gene is named only where the DNA matches it firmly. Only some rows state a clone size, as once, few, many or a class for expanded clones.

CDR3nt: TGCGCCAGCAGATGGGGGGAAGGGACCGGGGAGCTGTTTTTT; CDR3aa: CASRWGEGTGELFF; d_gene: NA; abundance: NA; v_gene: TRBV4-1; j_gene: TRBJ2-2
CDR3nt: TGCAGCGTTCCCTTTATGGGGGGCTACACCTTC; CDR3aa: CSVPFMGGYTF; d_gene: NA; abundance: few; v_gene: TRBV29-1; j_gene: TRBJ1-2
CDR3nt: TGCGCCAGCAGCCAAGATACAGGGAAGAATTCACCCCTCCACTTT; CDR3aa: CASSQDTGKNSPLHF; d_gene: NA; abundance: NA; v_gene: TRBV4-3; j_gene: TRBJ1-6
CDR3nt: TGTGCCAGCTCACCCCGGACTAGCAGCGATGAGCAGTTCTTC; CDR3aa: CASSPRTSSDEQFF; d_gene: TRBD2; abundance: once; v_gene: TRBV18; j_gene: TRBJ2-1
CDR3nt: TGTGCCAGCAGTGACCAGGGGCTAACTAATGAAAAACTGTTTTTT; CDR3aa: CASSDQGLTNEKLFF; d_gene: NA; abundance: NA; v_gene: TRBV6-6; j_gene: TRBJ1-4
CDR3nt: TGTGCCAGCAGGCCTGCATCCGGAACCTACGAGCAGTACTTC; CDR3aa: CASRPASGTYEQYF; d_gene: NA; abundance: NA; v_gene: TRBV6-5; j_gene: TRBJ2-7
CDR3nt: TGTGCCAGCAGCCCCGGAAATGGCTACACCTTC; CDR3aa: CASSPGNGYTF; d_gene: NA; abundance: NA; v_gene: TRBV11-1; j_gene: TRBJ1-2
CDR3nt: TGTGCCAGCAGCTTAGGGACCACAGGGGTGAACACTGAAGCTTTCTTT; CDR3aa: CASSLGTTGVNTEAFF; d_gene: TRBD1; abundance: NA; v_gene: TRBV7-9; j_gene: TRBJ1-1
CDR3nt: TGCAGCGTTGACAGGGGCTTTAATGAAAAACTGTTTTTT; CDR3aa: CSVDRGFNEKLFF; d_gene: NA; abundance: NA; v_gene: TRBV29-1; j_gene: TRBJ1-4
CDR3nt: TGTGCCAGCAGCCAAGATTTCTCCGGGACAGGGTACCAGTACTTC; CDR3aa: CASSQDFSGTGYQYF; d_gene: TRBD1; abundance: NA; v_gene: TRBV3-1/TRBV3-2; j_gene: TRBJ2-5
CDR3nt: TGTGCCAGCAGCCAAGATGGAATGGGGGTGTTAACTGAAGCTTTCTTT; CDR3aa: CASSQDGMGVLTEAFF; d_gene: NA; abundance: NA; v_gene: TRBV4-2; j_gene: TRBJ1-1
CDR3nt: TGTGCCAGCAGCTTAGGGACAGTCCAAGAGACCCAGTACTTC; CDR3aa: CASSLGTVQETQYF; d_gene: NA; abundance: NA; v_gene: TRBV7-9; j_gene: TRBJ2-5
CDR3nt: TGTGCCAGCAGTTTCAACGGGGGAGAAGGAAATGAGCAGTTCTTC; CDR3aa: CASSFNGGEGNEQFF; d_gene: NA; abundance: NA; v_gene: TRBV6-4; j_gene: TRBJ2-1
CDR3nt: TGTGCCATCAGCGAGGGGGATTTGGACACTGAAGCTTTCTTT; CDR3aa: CAISEGDLDTEAFF; d_gene: NA; abundance: once; v_gene: TRBV10-3; j_gene: TRBJ1-1
CDR3nt: TGTGCCAGCAGAAGGGACCTCTATAGCAATCAGCCCCAGCATTTT; CDR3aa: CASRRDLYSNQPQHF; d_gene: NA; abundance: NA; v_gene: TRBV27; j_gene: TRBJ1-5
CDR3nt: TGTGCCAGCAGAGTGCGGTTGGACAACTATGGCTACACCTTC; CDR3aa: CASRVRLDNYGYTF; d_gene: NA; abundance: NA; v_gene: TRBV7-2; j_gene: TRBJ1-2
CDR3nt: TGTGCCAGCAGCCCAGGGGGGGAGGGCTATGGCTACACCTTC; CDR3aa: CASSPGGEGYGYTF; d_gene: TRBD1; abundance: NA; v_gene: TRBV7-3; j_gene: TRBJ1-2
CDR3nt: TGTGCCAGCAGTCCCAGCTACGGGACAACCCAAGAGACCCAGTACTTC; CDR3aa: CASSPSYGTTQETQYF; d_gene: NA; abundance: NA; v_gene: TRBV27; j_gene: TRBJ2-5
CDR3nt: TGTGCCAGCAGTGAATACGCGACTGCAACTGGAAACACCATATATTTT; CDR3aa: CASSEYATATGNTIYF; d_gene: NA; abundance: NA; v_gene: TRBV25-1; j_gene: TRBJ1-3
CDR3nt: TGTGCCAGCAGTAGAAGGGATTACACCATATATTTT; CDR3aa: CASSRRDYTIYF; d_gene: NA; abundance: few; v_gene: TRBV28; j_gene: TRBJ1-3
CDR3nt: TGTGCCACTGACAGGGGCGCCACCAGGGGCTATGGCTACACCTTC; CDR3aa: CATDRGATRGYGYTF; d_gene: TRBD1; abundance: few; v_gene: TRBV5-5; j_gene: TRBJ1-2
CDR3nt: TGCGCCAGCAGCTTGGGGGGAGCCATAAGTGGAAACACCATATATTTT; CDR3aa: CASSLGGAISGNTIYF; d_gene: NA; abundance: NA; v_gene: TRBV5-1; j_gene: TRBJ1-3
CDR3nt: TGTGCCAGCTCACCAGGGGGAAGCAATCAGCCCCAGCATTTT; CDR3aa: CASSPGGSNQPQHF; d_gene: NA; abundance: NA; v_gene: TRBV18; j_gene: TRBJ1-5
CDR3nt: TGTGCCAGCAGCTTAGAATTCAGGGTAACTGAGCAGTTCTTC; CDR3aa: CASSLEFRVTEQFF; d_gene: NA; abundance: NA; v_gene: TRBV11-3; j_gene: TRBJ2-1
CDR3nt: TGTGCCAGCAGTGTGAGAAGGGACCGAAACTCTGGAAACACCATATATTTT; CDR3aa: CASSVRRDRNSGNTIYF; d_gene: NA; abundance: NA; v_gene: TRBV6-1; j_gene: TRBJ1-3
CDR3nt: TGCGCCAGCAGCGCACAGCCACAGGGGGCGCTTGGCTACACCTTC; CDR3aa: CASSAQPQGALGYTF; d_gene: TRBD1; abundance: NA; v_gene: TRBV4-3; j_gene: TRBJ1-2
CDR3nt: TGCGCCACGAGGGGGCTTAATTCACCCCTCCACTTT; CDR3aa: CATRGLNSPLHF; d_gene: TRBD1; abundance: once; v_gene: TRBV4-1; j_gene: TRBJ1-6
CDR3nt: TGTGCCAGTAGTCCCAGGACCCCCCCCAATGAGCAGTTCTTC; CDR3aa: CASSPRTPPNEQFF; d_gene: NA; abundance: once; v_gene: TRBV19; j_gene: TRBJ2-1
CDR3nt: TGTGCCACCAGCAGAGATCTACAGGCAGGAGAGACCCAGTACTTC; CDR3aa: CATSRDLQAGETQYF; d_gene: NA; abundance: NA; v_gene: TRBV15; j_gene: TRBJ2-5
CDR3nt: TGCAGCGTTGAAGGACCCCGGTCTGGCAACAAAAAACTGTTTTTT; CDR3aa: CSVEGPRSGNKKLFF; d_gene: NA; abundance: NA; v_gene: TRBV29-1; j_gene: TRBJ1-4
CDR3nt: TGTGCCTGGAACATTGACAGGGTTAAAGATACGCAGTATTTT; CDR3aa: CAWNIDRVKDTQYF; d_gene: TRBD1; abundance: NA; v_gene: TRBV30; j_gene: TRBJ2-3
CDR3nt: TGTGCCAGCAGTCGACCGGGGACCTACGAGCAGTACTTC; CDR3aa: CASSRPGTYEQYF; d_gene: NA; abundance: NA; v_gene: TRBV6-6; j_gene: TRBJ2-7
CDR3nt: TGTGCCAGCAGCCAAGACGCCCTGAACACTGAAGCTTTCTTT; CDR3aa: CASSQDALNTEAFF; d_gene: NA; abundance: NA; v_gene: TRBV7-2; j_gene: TRBJ1-1